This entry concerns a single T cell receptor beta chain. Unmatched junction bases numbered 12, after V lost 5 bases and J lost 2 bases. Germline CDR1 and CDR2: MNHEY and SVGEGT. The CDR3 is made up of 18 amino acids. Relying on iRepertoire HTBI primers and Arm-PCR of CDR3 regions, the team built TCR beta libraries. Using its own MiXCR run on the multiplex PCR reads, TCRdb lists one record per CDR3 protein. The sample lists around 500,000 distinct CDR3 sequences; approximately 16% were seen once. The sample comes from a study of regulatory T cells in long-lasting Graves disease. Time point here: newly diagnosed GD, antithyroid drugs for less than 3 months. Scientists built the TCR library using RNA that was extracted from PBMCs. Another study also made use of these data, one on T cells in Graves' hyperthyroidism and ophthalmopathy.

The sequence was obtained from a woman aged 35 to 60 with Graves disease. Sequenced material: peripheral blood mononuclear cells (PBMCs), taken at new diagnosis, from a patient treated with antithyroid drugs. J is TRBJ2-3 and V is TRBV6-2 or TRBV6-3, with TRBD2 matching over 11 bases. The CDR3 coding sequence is TGTGCCAGCAGTGGAGCGTGGGGGACTAGCGGACTCACAGATACGCAGTATTTT. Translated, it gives CASSGAWGTSGLTDTQYF.